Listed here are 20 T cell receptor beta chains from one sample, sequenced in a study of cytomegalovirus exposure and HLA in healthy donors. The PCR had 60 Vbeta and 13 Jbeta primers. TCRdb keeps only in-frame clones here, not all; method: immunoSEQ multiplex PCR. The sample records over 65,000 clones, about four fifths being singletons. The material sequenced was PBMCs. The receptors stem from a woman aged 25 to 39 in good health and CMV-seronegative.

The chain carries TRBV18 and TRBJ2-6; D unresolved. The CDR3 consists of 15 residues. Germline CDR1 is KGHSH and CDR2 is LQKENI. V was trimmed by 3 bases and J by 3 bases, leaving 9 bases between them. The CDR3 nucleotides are TGTGCCAGCTCACCGTACTACGTTGGGGCCAACGTCCTGACTTTC. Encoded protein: CASSPYYVGANVLTF.

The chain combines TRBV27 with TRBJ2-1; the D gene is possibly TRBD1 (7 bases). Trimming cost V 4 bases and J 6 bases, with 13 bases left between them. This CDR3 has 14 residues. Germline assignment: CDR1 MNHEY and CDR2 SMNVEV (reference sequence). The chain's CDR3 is CASSSRQGGNEQFF. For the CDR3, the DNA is TGTGCCAGCAGTTCAAGACAGGGAGGCAATGAGCAGTTCTTC.

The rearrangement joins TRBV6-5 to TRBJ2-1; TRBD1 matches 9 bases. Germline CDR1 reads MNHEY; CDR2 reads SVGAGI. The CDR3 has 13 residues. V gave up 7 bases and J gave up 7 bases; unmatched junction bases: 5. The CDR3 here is CASKGTGINEQFF. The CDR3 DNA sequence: TGTGCCAGCAAGGGGACAGGGATTAATGAGCAGTTCTTC.

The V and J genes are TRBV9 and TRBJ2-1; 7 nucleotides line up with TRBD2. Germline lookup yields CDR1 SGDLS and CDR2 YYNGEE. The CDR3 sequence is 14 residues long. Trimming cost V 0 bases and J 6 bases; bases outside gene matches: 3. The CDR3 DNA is TGTGCCAGCAGCGTAGGGCCTAGCGGCAATGAGCAGTTCTTC. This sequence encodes CASSVGPSGNEQFF.

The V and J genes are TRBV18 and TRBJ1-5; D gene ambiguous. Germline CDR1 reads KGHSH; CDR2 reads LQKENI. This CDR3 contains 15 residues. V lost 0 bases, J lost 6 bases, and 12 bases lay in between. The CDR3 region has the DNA TGTGCCAGCTCACCACCCACCCAAGCGCGTCAGCCCCAGCATTTT. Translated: CASSPPTQARQPQHF.

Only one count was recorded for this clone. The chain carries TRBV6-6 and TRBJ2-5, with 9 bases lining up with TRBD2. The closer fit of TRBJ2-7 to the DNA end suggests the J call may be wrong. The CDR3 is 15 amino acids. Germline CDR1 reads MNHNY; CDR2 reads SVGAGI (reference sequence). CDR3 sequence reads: CASLAGHLSGYEQYF. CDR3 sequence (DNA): TGTGCCAGCCTAGCGGGACACCTTTCGGGCTACGAGCAGTACTTC.

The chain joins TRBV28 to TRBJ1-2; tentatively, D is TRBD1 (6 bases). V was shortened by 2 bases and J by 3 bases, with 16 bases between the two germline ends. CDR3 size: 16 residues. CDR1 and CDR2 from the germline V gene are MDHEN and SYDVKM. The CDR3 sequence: CASSLPGQYDDYGYTF. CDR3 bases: TGTGCCAGCAGTTTACCCGGACAGTACGACGACTATGGCTACACCTTC.

CDR3 amino acids: CASSSGQATDTQYF. The DNA of the CDR3 is TGTGCCAGCAGCTCGGGACAGGCCACAGATACGCAGTATTTT. This chain uses TRBV7-2 with TRBJ2-3; 8 nucleotides match TRBD1. The CDR3 is made up of 14 amino acids. V was clipped by 4 bases and J by 2 bases; unmatched bases: 2. The V gene's germline CDR1 is SGHTA and CDR2 FQGNSA.

The CDR3 region has the DNA TGTGCCAGCAGCTTGATGGGGGGGGCCCACTATGGCTACACCTTC. Translated, it gives CASSLMGGAHYGYTF. The chain uses TRBV7-2 and TRBJ1-2; perhaps TRBD1 as D (6 bases). The CDR3 is made up of 15 amino acids. Deletions cut 3 bases from V and 3 bases from J, with 14 bases between. CDR1 and CDR2 (germline): SGHTA, FQGNSA.

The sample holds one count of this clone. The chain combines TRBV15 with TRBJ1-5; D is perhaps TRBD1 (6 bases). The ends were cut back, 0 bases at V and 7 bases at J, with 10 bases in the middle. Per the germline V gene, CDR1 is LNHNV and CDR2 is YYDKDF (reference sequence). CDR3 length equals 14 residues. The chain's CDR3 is CATSRDVGGQPQHF. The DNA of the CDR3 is TGTGCCACCAGCAGAGATGTTGGGGGCCAGCCCCAGCATTTT.

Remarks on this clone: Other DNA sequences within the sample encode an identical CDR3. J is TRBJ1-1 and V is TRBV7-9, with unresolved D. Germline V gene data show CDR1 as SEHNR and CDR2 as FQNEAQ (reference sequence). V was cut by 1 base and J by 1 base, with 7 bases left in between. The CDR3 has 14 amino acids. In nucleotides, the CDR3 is TGTGCCAGCAGCTTAGGTTCCGGGAACACTGAAGCTTTCTTT. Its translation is CASSLGSGNTEAFF.

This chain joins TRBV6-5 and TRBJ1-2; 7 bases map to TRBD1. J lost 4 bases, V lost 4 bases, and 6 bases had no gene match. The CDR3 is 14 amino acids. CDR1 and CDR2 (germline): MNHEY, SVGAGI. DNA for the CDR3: TGTGCCAGCAGTTTAAGGGGGCCTGTCTATGGCTACACCTTC. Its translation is CASSLRGPVYGYTF.

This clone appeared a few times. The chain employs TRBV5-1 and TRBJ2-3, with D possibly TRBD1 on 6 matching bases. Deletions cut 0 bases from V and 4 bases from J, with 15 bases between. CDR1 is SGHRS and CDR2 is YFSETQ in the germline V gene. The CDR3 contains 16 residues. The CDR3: CASSLALRGIADTQYF. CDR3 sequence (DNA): TGCGCCAGCAGCTTGGCCCTGAGGGGGATCGCAGATACGCAGTATTTT. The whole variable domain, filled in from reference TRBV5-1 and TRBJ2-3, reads KAGVTQTPRYLIKTRGQQVTLSCSPISGHRSVSWYQQTPGQGLQFLFEYFSETQRNKGNFPGRFSGRQFSNSRSEMNVSTLELGDSALYLCASSLALRGIADTQYFGPGTRLTVL.

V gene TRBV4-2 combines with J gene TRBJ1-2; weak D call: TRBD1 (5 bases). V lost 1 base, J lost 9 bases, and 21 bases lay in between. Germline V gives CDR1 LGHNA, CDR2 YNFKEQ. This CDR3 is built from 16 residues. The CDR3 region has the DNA TGTGCCAGCAGCCAAGGGAGTCAGATAAGGGACTTAAGCTACACCTTC. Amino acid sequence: CASSQGSQIRDLSYTF.

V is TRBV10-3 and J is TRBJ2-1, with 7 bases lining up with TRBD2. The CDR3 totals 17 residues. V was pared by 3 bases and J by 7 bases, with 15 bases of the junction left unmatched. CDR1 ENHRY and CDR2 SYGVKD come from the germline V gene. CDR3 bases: TGTGCCATCAGTGATCTAACCGCCGGGGGGATTGGGAATGAGCAGTTCTTC. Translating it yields CAISDLTAGGIGNEQFF.

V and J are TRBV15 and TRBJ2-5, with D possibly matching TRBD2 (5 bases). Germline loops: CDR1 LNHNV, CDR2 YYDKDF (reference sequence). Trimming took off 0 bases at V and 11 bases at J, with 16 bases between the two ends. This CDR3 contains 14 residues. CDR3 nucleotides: TGTGCCACCAGCAGAGATCTCGCGGGTAGAGAGCAGTACTTC. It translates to CATSRDLAGREQYF.

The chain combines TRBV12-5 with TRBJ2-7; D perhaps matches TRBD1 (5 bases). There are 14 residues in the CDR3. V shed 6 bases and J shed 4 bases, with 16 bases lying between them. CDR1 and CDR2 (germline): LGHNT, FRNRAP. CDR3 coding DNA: TGTGCTAGTGGAACGGATCCAGGGCCATACGAGCAGTACTTC. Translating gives CASGTDPGPYEQYF.

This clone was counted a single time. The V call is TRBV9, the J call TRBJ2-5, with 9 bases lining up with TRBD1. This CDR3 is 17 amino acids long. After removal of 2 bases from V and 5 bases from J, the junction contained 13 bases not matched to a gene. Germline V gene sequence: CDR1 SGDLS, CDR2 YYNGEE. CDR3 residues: CASSVSGQGLIGETQYF. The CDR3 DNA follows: TGTGCCAGCAGCGTCTCGGGACAGGGACTAATTGGGGAGACCCAGTACTTC. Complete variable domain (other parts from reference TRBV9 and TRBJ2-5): DSGVTQTPKHLITATGQRVTLRCSPRSGDLSVYWYQQSLDQGLQFLIQYYNGEERAKGNILERFSAQQFPDLHSELNLSSLELGDSALYFCASSVSGQGLIGETQYFGPGTRLLVL.

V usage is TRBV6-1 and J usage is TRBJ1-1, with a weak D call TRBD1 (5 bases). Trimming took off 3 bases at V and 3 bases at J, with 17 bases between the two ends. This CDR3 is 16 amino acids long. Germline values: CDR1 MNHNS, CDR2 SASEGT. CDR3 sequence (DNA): TGTGCCAGCAGTGACGCGCAGGGTAAGAGGTACACTGAAGCTTTCTTT. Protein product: CASSDAQGKRYTEAFF.

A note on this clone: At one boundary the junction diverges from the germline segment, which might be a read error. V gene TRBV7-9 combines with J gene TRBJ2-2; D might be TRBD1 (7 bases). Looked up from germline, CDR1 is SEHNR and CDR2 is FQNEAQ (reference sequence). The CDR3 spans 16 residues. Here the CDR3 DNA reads TGTTCCAGCAGCTTAGCACAGGGGACTGGCACCGGGGAGCTGTTTTTT. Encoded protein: CSSSLAQGTGTGELFF.